These 23 T cell receptor beta chains share one sample of origin, sequenced in a study of blood T cell repertoires in COVID-19. The table came from immunoSEQ multiplex PCR; TCRdb's copy has only in-frame clones and leaves some out. The repertoire holds 200,000 to 250,000 clones, 70% to 90% seen once, with 2.2% in the top ten. Material for sequencing was peripheral blood. These TCRs come from a woman between 50 and 59 years old with acute or convalescent COVID-19.

This clone has only a few counts. CDR3 loop: CASSVRGGAYNEQFF. The CDR3 bases are TGTGCCAGCAGCGTAAGAGGGGGCGCCTACAATGAGCAGTTCTTC. This chain joins TRBV9 and TRBJ2-1; 7 bases line up with TRBD1. Germline V CDR1 and CDR2: SGDLS, YYNGEE. Unmatched junction bases numbered 3, after V lost 1 base and J lost 2 bases. The CDR3 is 15 residues long.

This clone showed up just a few times. This sequence joins TRBV7-2 and TRBJ2-7; 12 bases line up with TRBD2. The J segment lost 2 bases and the V segment lost 5 bases, leaving 7 bases of the junction unmatched. Germline CDR1 and CDR2: SGHTA and FQGNSA. This CDR3 is 16 amino acids long. The CDR3: CASSLDLAGGAYEQYF. CDR3 nucleotides: TGTGCCAGCAGCCTCGACCTAGCGGGAGGGGCCTACGAGCAGTACTTC.

The rearrangement uses TRBV6-5 and TRBJ1-6, with TRBD1 matching over 8 bases. The V and J ends lost 5 bases and 6 bases, in that order; junction bases with no gene match: 3. CDR1 and CDR2 (germline): MNHEY, SVGAGI. The CDR3 consists of 14 residues. CDR3 nucleotide sequence: TGTGCCAGCAGTCTCGGACAGGGTAATTCACCCCTCCACTTT. This codes for CASSLGQGNSPLHF.

The chain joins TRBV7-8 to TRBJ1-1; D remains unclear. V was trimmed by 6 bases and J by 2 bases, leaving 10 bases between them. Germline CDR1 and CDR2: SGHVS and FQNEAQ. The CDR3 spans 13 residues. The CDR3 DNA reads as TGTGCCAGCAGGGTAACAGCAAACACTGAAGCTTTCTTT. It translates to CASRVTANTEAFF.

This chain's CDR3 is CATSDPPHRDITGELFF. The DNA of the CDR3 is TGTGCCACCAGTGACCCACCCCACAGGGACATAACCGGGGAGCTGTTTTTT. The J gene is TRBJ2-2, the V gene TRBV24-1; D is possibly TRBD1 (6 bases). The CDR3 has 17 amino acids. Germline CDR1 and CDR2: KGHDR and SFDVKD. V was shortened by 4 bases and J by 5 bases, with 19 bases between the two germline ends.

This clone was seen more than once but under ten times. The chain is built from TRBV4-3 and TRBJ1-4; no definite D call. Germline V CDR1 and CDR2: LGHNA, YSLEER. V lost 4 bases, J lost 1 base, and 10 bases lay in between. The CDR3 is 15 residues long. CDR3 in DNA: TGCGCCAGCAGCCCCAACTTTCGAACTAATGAAAAACTGTTTTTT. Translated: CASSPNFRTNEKLFF.

V and J are TRBV6-4 and TRBJ1-3, with TRBD1 matching 9 bases. Trimming cost V 4 bases and J 3 bases; bases outside gene matches: 1. The CDR3 consists of 14 residues. Germline V gene lookup returns CDR1 MRHNA and CDR2 SNTAGT. The chain's CDR3 is CASSADRGGNTIYF. CDR3 bases: TGTGCCAGCAGTGCGGACAGGGGTGGAAACACCATATATTTT.

CDR3 sequence (DNA): TGTGCCAGCTCACCATTAAGGACTAGCGGATTGACCCAGTACTTC. It yields the protein CASSPLRTSGLTQYF. This chain connects TRBV18 to TRBJ2-5; 10 bases agree with TRBD2. There are 15 residues in the CDR3. The trim removed 2 bases at V and 7 bases at J, leaving 7 bases unmatched. Germline CDR1 KGHSH, CDR2 LQKENI. Filled out from reference TRBV18 and TRBJ2-5, the complete variable domain reads NAGVMQNPRHLVRRRGQEARLRCSPMKGHSHVYWYRQLPEEGLKFMVYLQKENIIDESGMPKERFSAEFPKEGPSILRIQQVVRGDSAAYFCASSPLRTSGLTQYFGPGTRLLVL.

The chain has TRBV5-4 and TRBJ1-2, with TRBD1 matching 11 bases. CDR1 is SGHNT and CDR2 is YYREEE in the germline V gene (reference sequence). This CDR3 is built from 14 residues. V trimming: 2 bases; J trimming: 6 bases; junction bases outside the gene matches: 3. The CDR3 DNA sequence: TGTGCCAGCAGCTTATGGACAGGGGGCCATGGCTACACCTTC. Translation gives CASSLWTGGHGYTF.

The rearrangement joins TRBV5-1 to TRBJ2-2, with 9 bases lining up with TRBD1. Germline CDR1 and CDR2: SGHRS and YFSETQ. V was clipped by 7 bases and J by 3 bases; unmatched bases: 7. The CDR3 contains 15 residues. The CDR3 nucleotides are TGCGCCAGCCGCAACCGGGACAGGGACACCGGGGAGCTGTTTTTT. Residues: CASRNRDRDTGELFF.

The chain joins TRBV12-3 or TRBV12-4 to TRBJ1-2, with D maybe TRBD1 (5 bases). The CDR3 contains 13 residues. V lost 5 bases to trimming and J lost 4 bases, with 11 bases between them. The CDR3 DNA sequence: TGTGCCAGCAGTCTTCAGGGTTCCTATGGCTACACCTTC. Protein product: CASSLQGSYGYTF.

The J gene is TRBJ1-2, the V gene TRBV7-9, with a possible D match to TRBD1 (5 bases). Germline V gives CDR1 SEHNR, CDR2 FQNEAQ (reference sequence). This CDR3 contains 15 residues. Trimming removed 2 bases from V and 2 bases from J, with 12 bases in between. The CDR3 DNA is TGTGCCAGCAGCTTATTGGGGAGGGGAAACTATGGCTACACCTTC. It yields the protein CASSLLGRGNYGYTF.

This chain links TRBV7-2 with TRBJ2-1; 11 nucleotides match TRBD2. Germline CDR1 reads SGHTA; CDR2 reads FQGNSA. This CDR3 contains 15 residues. With V trimmed by 5 bases and J by 6 bases, 6 bases remained unmatched. CDR3 loop: CASSRASGRFNEQFF. For the CDR3, the DNA is TGTGCCAGCAGCCGGGCTAGCGGGAGGTTCAATGAGCAGTTCTTC.

The chain links TRBV5-1 to TRBJ1-5; D not certain. This CDR3 has 14 amino acids. Between the trimmed V and J ends, which lost 4 bases and 3 bases, there was a span of 11 bases. From germline, CDR1 is SGHRS and CDR2 YFSETQ. CDR3 residues: CASSEGAPNQPQHF. DNA for the CDR3: TGCGCCAGCAGCGAGGGCGCTCCCAATCAGCCCCAGCATTTT.

This chain joins TRBV24-1 and TRBJ2-3; 8 nucleotides line up with TRBD1. The CDR3 length is 18 residues. Looked up from germline, CDR1 is KGHDR and CDR2 is SFDVKD. Trimming took 2 bases from V and 4 from J; bases not matched to a gene: 13. CDR3 coding DNA: TGTGCCACCAGTGATTCGAGGAGGACAGGGAATGGTGCAGATACGCAGTATTTT. Translation gives CATSDSRRTGNGADTQYF.

The chain combines TRBV13 with TRBJ2-5, with 10 positions matching TRBD2. This CDR3 has 16 residues. Losses at the gene ends were 3 bases for V and 5 bases for J; bases not matched to a gene: 9. Germline V gives CDR1 PRHDT, CDR2 FYEKMQ (reference sequence). The CDR3 DNA reads TGTGCCAGCAGCTTTGCCAGCGGGGGGGCCTGGGAGACCCAGTACTTC. As protein: CASSFASGGAWETQYF.

The J gene is TRBJ1-5, the V gene TRBV29-1; possibly TRBD1 for D (6 bases). Germline values: CDR1 SQVTM, CDR2 ANQGSEA. Trimming removed 4 bases at V and 7 bases at J, with 11 bases between. The CDR3 sequence is 12 residues long. CDR3 region: CSVGGGGQPQHF. Here the CDR3 DNA reads TGCAGCGTTGGGGGGGGCGGGCAGCCCCAGCATTTT.

This chain links TRBV6-5 with TRBJ2-7; no firm D call. The CDR3 spans 12 residues. V gave up 4 bases and J gave up 3 bases, with 7 bases separating them. CDR1 is MNHEY and CDR2 is SVGAGI in the germline V gene. The CDR3 reads CASSSSLYEQYF. DNA of the CDR3: TGTGCCAGCAGTTCGTCCCTCTACGAGCAGTACTTC.

The rearrangement joins TRBV9 to TRBJ1-3; D is unclear. This CDR3 has 14 amino acids. Germline V gene data show CDR1 as SGDLS and CDR2 as YYNGEE. V was shortened by 5 bases and J by 4 bases, with 13 bases between the two germline ends. The CDR3 DNA reads as TGTGCCAGCAGTTGGGCCGGGGAGGGAAACACCATATATTTT. Translating it yields CASSWAGEGNTIYF.

The chain employs TRBV10-2 and TRBJ2-7, with TRBD2 matching 10 bases. Germline CDR1 WSHSY, CDR2 SAAADI. Trimming at V came to 2 bases and at J to 4 bases, leaving 11 bases not matched to a gene. The length of the CDR3 is 17 residues. The CDR3 protein is CASSEPTSSGSWYEQYF. CDR3 sequence (DNA): TGCGCCAGCAGTGAGCCGACGTCTAGCGGGAGCTGGTACGAGCAGTACTTC.

This chain connects TRBV30 to TRBJ1-3, with D hard to call. The CDR3 spans 13 residues. V lost 5 bases, J lost 1 base, and 9 bases lay in between. CDR1 is GTSNPN, CDR2 SVGIG, per germline (reference sequence). The CDR3 region is CAWETGSGNTIYF. The CDR3 DNA reads as TGTGCCTGGGAGACGGGTTCTGGAAACACCATATATTTT.

The V call is TRBV24-1, the J call TRBJ1-5; no firm D call. The CDR3 runs to 14 residues. Trimming removed 3 bases at V and 3 bases at J, with 8 bases between. Germline V gene lookup returns CDR1 KGHDR and CDR2 SFDVKD. This CDR3 reads CATSDRQANQPQHF. The CDR3 DNA is TGTGCCACCAGTGATCGGCAGGCCAATCAGCCCCAGCATTTT.

This rearrangement joins TRBV7-3 to TRBJ2-5, with 13 bases identical to TRBD2. After removal of 1 base from V and 5 bases from J, the junction contained 7 bases not matched to a gene. The CDR3 is made up of 17 amino acids. From germline, CDR1 is SGHTA and CDR2 FQGTGA. The CDR3 DNA reads as TGTGCCAGCAGCTTAAGTGGGACTAGCGGGGAGAGGGAGACCCAGTACTTC. Protein product: CASSLSGTSGERETQYF.